The clone carrying this T cell receptor beta chain was observed many times. The antigen is not known. The data were obtained in a study of early T cells in non-severe SARS-CoV-2 infection. Across the study: From unsorted whole blood, bulk RNA was sequenced, and the chains remained unpaired.

General observations from the study: Lookups in VDJdb leaned toward anti-spike CD8 responses and missed private and CD4 specificities.

Attachment of unique molecular identifiers to individual cDNA molecules was performed. MiXCR, applied by TCRdb to the 5' RACE reads, yields one record per CDR3 protein. The sample contains 60,000 or so distinct CDR3 sequences, about 12% of which appear only once. Sequencing used whole blood. The origin of this receptor is an adult who was a healthcare worker with PCR-confirmed SARS-CoV-2 infection or an uninfected control (not recorded which).

CDR3 nucleotide sequence: TGTGCCAGCCAGACTCGAGGCAGGGGGAATAAAAAACTGTTTTTT. It codes for CASQTRGRGNKKLFF. J is TRBJ1-4 and V is TRBV6-6, with TRBD1 identical over 7 bases. The CDR3 has 15 amino acids. The germline CDR1 and CDR2 sequences are MNHNY and SVGAGI (reference sequence). The J segment lost 9 bases and the V segment lost 8 bases, leaving 15 bases of the junction unmatched.